A selection of T cell receptor beta chains follows, all from one sample in a study of shared clonotypes between healthy human individuals. Produced via immunoSEQ multiplex PCR; TCRdb's table is partial and in-frame only. The sample includes 600,000 to 750,000 clones, roughly 72% seen only once; the top ten take about 1.7%. Sequencing used memory CD4+ T cells sorted from blood. These receptor sequences come from a woman aged 25-40 years in good health. Each CDR3 is given with its conserved first and last residue. A D gene is named only where the DNA matches it firmly. Clone size is stated in some rows and not others, as once, few, many or a class when expanded.

V gene	J gene	D gene	clone size	CDR3 DNA	CDR3 protein
TRBV5-1	TRBJ2-2	.	.	TGCGCCAGCAGCCGGGGTATCGGGGAGCTGTTTTTT	CASSRGIGELFF
TRBV6-1	TRBJ2-1	TRBD2	.	TGTGCCAGCAGTGCGGCTAGCGGGAGCTACAATGAGCAGTTCTTC	CASSAASGSYNEQFF
TRBV7-6	TRBJ1-1	.	.	TGTGCCAGCAGCTTAGTAGCAGCTTTTATTATGAACACTGAAGCTTTCTTT	CASSLVAAFIMNTEAFF
TRBV5-1	TRBJ1-2	.	.	TGCGCCAGCACCGCCAACTCCGGGACTGCTAACTATGGCTACACCTTC	CASTANSGTANYGYTF
TRBV11-2	TRBJ1-1	.	few	TGTGCCAGCAGCTTAGACAGGGGAGGCGGTGAAGCTTTCTTT	CASSLDRGGGEAFF
TRBV7-2	TRBJ2-7	.	.	TGTGCCAGCAGCTTAGGACTACGTTCCTACGAGCAGTACTTC	CASSLGLRSYEQYF
TRBV5-1	TRBJ1-1	.	.	TGCGCCAGCAGCTTTTCCCTCTCAGGGGCTAGCACTGAAGCTTTCTTT	CASSFSLSGASTEAFF
TRBV5-1	TRBJ2-5	.	.	TGCGCCAGCAGCTTGACTAGGGGAGAGACCCAGTACTTC	CASSLTRGETQYF
TRBV18	TRBJ1-5	.	.	TGTGCCAGCTCTCCAAACCCGCCCTGGGATCAGCCCCAGCATTTT	CASSPNPPWDQPQHF
TRBV20-1	TRBJ2-7	.	.	TGCAGTGCTAGGTCCAGCTACGAGCAGTACTTC	CSARSSYEQYF
TRBV28	TRBJ2-7	.	.	TGTGCCACCACACTAGCTTTCAGGGACGAGCAGTACTTC	CATTLAFRDEQYF
TRBV4-1	TRBJ1-4	.	.	TGCGCCAGCAGCCCAACGGAGCGCACTAATGAAAAACTGTTTTTT	CASSPTERTNEKLFF